The T cell receptor (beta chain) under discussion was sequenced for a study of T cell responses to AZD1222 COVID-19 vaccine. Analyses pooled second doses at about 4 or about 12 weeks. As to this clone: Its antigen is undetermined.

TCRdb's copy holds only in-frame clones and misses some; the assay was immunoSEQ multiplex PCR. Of approximately 130,000 clones detected, 70% to 90% appear once; the ten largest clones hold roughly 5.7%. Whole-study findings and limits: At study baseline, merely more than 5 AZD1222 recipients were seropositive. Regions 160-218 and 743-854 held dominance among vaccine-associated CD4 TCRs, which spanned spike.

V lost 0 bases, J lost 2 bases, and 8 bases lay in between. The CDR3 has 15 amino acids. From germline, CDR1 is MNHEY and CDR2 SVGAGI. The chain is built from TRBV6-5 and TRBJ1-5; TRBD1 is a possible D gene (5 bases). The specimen was peripheral blood, collected 28 days after the second AZD1222 dose. The clonotype was recovered from an adult who received the AZD1222 COVID-19 vaccine. CDR3 amino acids: CASSYSRGGNQPQHF. DNA for the CDR3: TGTGCCAGCAGTTACTCGAGAGGGGGCAATCAGCCCCAGCATTTT.